This is a list of T cell receptor beta chains from one sample in a study of blood T cell repertoires in COVID-19. Clones were sequenced by immunoSEQ multiplex PCR, and TCRdb holds only the in-frame ones, with some missing. The data contain about 230,000 clones, 80% to 90% of them singletons. The source material was peripheral blood. These receptors were obtained from a man in his forties who had recovered from COVID-19. The CDR3 runs from the conserved cysteine through the conserved F or W. The order of the fields is D gene, clone size, V gene, J gene, CDR3 DNA, CDR3 protein. D genes are given only for firm matches. Only part of the rows carry a size: once, few, many, or a class if the clone is expanded.

.	once	TRBV4-2	TRBJ1-4	TGTGCCAGCAGCCTCCAAGGGGCTAGTACTGAAAAACTGTTTTTT	CASSLQGASTEKLFF
TRBD1	.	TRBV3-1/TRBV3-2	TRBJ2-5	TGTGCCAGCAGCCAAGCCGGGACAGGGGGTAGCGAGACCCAGTACTTC	CASSQAGTGGSETQYF
.	.	TRBV6-2/TRBV6-3	TRBJ2-3	TGTGCCAGCAGTTACTTAGGACAGAACACAGATACGCAGTATTTT	CASSYLGQNTDTQYF
TRBD1	.	TRBV3-1/TRBV3-2	TRBJ2-2	TGTGCCAGCAGCCAATGGGGACAGGGGTCCGGGGAGCTGTTTTTT	CASSQWGQGSGELFF
.	.	TRBV3-1/TRBV3-2	TRBJ1-2	TGTGCCAGCAGCCCTGCATGCCCTCGGGGGAGGCGTGGCTACACCTTC	CASSPACPRGRRGYTF
.	.	TRBV7-9	TRBJ1-3	TGTGCCAGCAGCCACCGAGGACAGCCCTCTGGAAACACCATATATTTT	CASSHRGQPSGNTIYF
TRBD1	few	TRBV5-1	TRBJ2-6	TGCGCCAGCAGCTTGACCGGGACAGCGAGCTCTGGGGCCAACGTCCTGACTTTC	CASSLTGTASSGANVLTF
.	few	TRBV14	TRBJ2-7	TGTGCCAGCAGCCAAGCAACCCCGGGCCCAGGGTCCTACGAGCAGTACTTC	CASSQATPGPGSYEQYF
TRBD2	.	TRBV27	TRBJ2-1	TGTGCCAGCAGTTTAAGCGGCGGGAGGGCCCGGACCTACAATGAGCAGTTCTTC	CASSLSGGRARTYNEQFF
TRBD1	.	TRBV7-2	TRBJ1-1	TGTGCCAGCAGCTACACAGGGGGGACTGAAGCTTTCTTT	CASSYTGGTEAFF
.	.	TRBV5-1	TRBJ2-7	TGCGCCAGCAGCCCAACCGGGACATCGGCCCCCTACGAGCAGTACTTC	CASSPTGTSAPYEQYF
.	.	TRBV5-6	TRBJ2-6	TGTGCCAGCAGCTTGGTACAGCCCGTTTACCTCTCTGGGGCCAACGTCCTGACTTTC	CASSLVQPVYLSGANVLTF
TRBD2	.	TRBV6-5	TRBJ2-1	TGTGCCAGCAGTCAAATTGCGGGGGGGCATGGTGAGCAGTTCTTC	CASSQIAGGHGEQFF
.	.	TRBV11-2	TRBJ2-7	TGTGCCAGCAGCCCCAGACGCGGGGTCGAGCAGTACTTC	CASSPRRGVEQYF
TRBD1	.	TRBV5-1	TRBJ2-7	TGCGCCAGCAGCTTGGCGACAGGGGGATTCTACGAGCAGTACTTC	CASSLATGGFYEQYF
.	.	TRBV2	TRBJ1-6	TGTGCCAGCAGTGAGTTAGGGGGGGGTAATTCACCCCTCCACTTT	CASSELGGGNSPLHF
.	.	TRBV5-1	TRBJ2-1	TGCGCCAGCAGCTTGGGAATAGATAATGAGCAGTTCTTC	CASSLGIDNEQFF
.	.	TRBV3-1/TRBV3-2	TRBJ2-5	TGTGCCAGCAGCCAAGATCCTGAAGAGACCCAGTACTTC	CASSQDPEETQYF
TRBD2	once	TRBV5-1	TRBJ2-3	TGCGCCAGCAGCTTGGCCATTAGTGCGGGAGTGGGCACAGATACGCAGTATTTT	CASSLAISAGVGTDTQYF
.	.	TRBV7-9	TRBJ1-1	TGTGCCAGCAGCCCAGGGTTAAGCGTCCCTAGGGGGAACACTGAAGCTTTCTTT	CASSPGLSVPRGNTEAFF
TRBD2	.	TRBV5-8	TRBJ2-5	TGTGCCAGCAGCTGGAAACCTGATGGGCGGGGGGTACAAGAGACCCAGTACTTC	CASSWKPDGRGVQETQYF
TRBD1	.	TRBV9	TRBJ2-6	TGTGCCAGCAGCGGAGGGGGCACCTCTGGGGCCAACGTCCTGACTTTC	CASSGGGTSGANVLTF
.	.	TRBV4-3	TRBJ2-5	TGCGCCAGCAGCCAAGAGAGGTACCGGGGGGCCGAGACCCAGTACTTC	CASSQERYRGAETQYF
TRBD1	.	TRBV7-8	TRBJ1-1	TGTGCCAAAGAACGGGACAGGGTAGAAACTGAAGCTTTCTTT	CAKERDRVETEAFF
.	few	TRBV5-1	TRBJ2-7	TGCGCCAGCTCTGTAGGACATTTGAGCTCCTACGAGCAGTACTTC	CASSVGHLSSYEQYF
.	.	TRBV13	TRBJ1-5	TGTGCCAGCAGCTTACGGAATCAGCCCCAGCATTTT	CASSLRNQPQHF
TRBD1	.	TRBV30	TRBJ1-6	TGTGCCTGGAGACTTTCGACAGGGGCGAATTCACCCCTCCACTTT	CAWRLSTGANSPLHF
.	.	TRBV30	TRBJ2-6	TGTGCGGGGAGCTCTGGGGCCAACGTCCTGACTTTC	CAGSSGANVLTF
TRBD1	.	TRBV30	TRBJ2-7	TGTGCCTGGAGTGTAACAGGGGGCAGGTCCTACGAGCAGTACTTC	CAWSVTGGRSYEQYF
.	.	TRBV5-5	TRBJ2-5	TGTGCCAGCAGCAGCGAGGGGGTGGAGACCCAGTACTTC	CASSSEGVETQYF
.	.	TRBV30	TRBJ2-1	TGTGCCTGGAGTAACAGCAATGAGCAGTTCTTC	CAWSNSNEQFF